The rows below give T cell receptor beta chains drawn from one sample of a study of cytomegalovirus exposure and HLA in healthy donors. Only in-frame clones appear in the TCRdb table, and some are missing; sequencing was by immunoSEQ multiplex PCR. Of approximately 97,000 clones listed, 77% were seen once; the top ten hold 8.5% to 10%. The sequencing sample was made of PBMCs. The receptors here all came from a male donor in good health and CMV-seropositive. CDR3s include the opening cysteine and the closing phenylalanine or tryptophan. Each record gives: V gene, D gene, clone size, J gene, CDR3 protein, CDR3 DNA. D genes are given only for firm matches. Part of the rows lack a size; the others show once, few, many or a class for expanded clones.

>TRBV6-5|-|-|TRBJ1-2
CASSYEGTTMSYTF
TGTGCCAGCAGTTACGAGGGCACCACAATGAGCTACACCTTC
>TRBV2|TRBD1|-|TRBJ1-5
CASSFDRVSNQPQHF
TGTGCCAGCAGCTTTGACAGGGTAAGCAATCAGCCCCAGCATTTT
>TRBV5-1|-|-|TRBJ2-7
CASSLSGDNPYEQYF
TGCGCCAGCAGCTTGAGCGGCGATAACCCCTACGAGCAGTACTTC
>TRBV2|-|once|TRBJ1-4
CASSGRTRVEKLFF
TGTGCCAGCAGTGGAAGGACACGCGTTGAAAAACTGTTTTTT
>TRBV7-2|-|-|TRBJ2-3
CASSWGPLETDTQYF
TGTGCCAGCAGCTGGGGGCCACTAGAAACAGATACGCAGTATTTT
>TRBV9|TRBD1|-|TRBJ1-5
CASSQGVGDQPQHF
TGTGCCAGCAGCCAGGGGGTAGGGGACCAGCCCCAGCATTTT
>TRBV9|TRBD2|-|TRBJ2-2
CASSGTRRDTGELFF
TGTGCCAGCAGCGGGACTAGGAGGGACACCGGGGAGCTGTTTTTT
>TRBV11-2|TRBD2|-|TRBJ2-5
CASSRAGRRETQYF
TGTGCCAGCAGCCGAGCGGGACGACGGGAGACCCAGTACTTC
>TRBV19|-|-|TRBJ1-5
CASRKDRNSNQPQHF
TGTGCCAGTAGGAAAGACAGAAATAGCAATCAGCCCCAGCATTTT
>TRBV19|TRBD1|-|TRBJ1-2
CASSPGTESYGYTF
TGTGCCAGTAGTCCCGGGACAGAGTCCTATGGCTACACCTTC
>TRBV29-1|TRBD1|-|TRBJ1-5
CSVGDRDQPQHF
TGCAGCGTTGGGGACAGAGATCAGCCCCAGCATTTT
>TRBV5-8|-|few|TRBJ2-3
CASARAGLVDTDTQYF
TGTGCCAGCGCGCGGGCGGGTCTGGTAGACACAGATACGCAGTATTTT
>TRBV6-6|TRBD2|-|TRBJ2-7
CASSYSIAGEKEEQYF
TGTGCCAGCAGTTACTCGATTGCGGGGGAAAAGGAAGAGCAGTACTTC
>TRBV7-2|TRBD1|-|TRBJ2-1
CASSHRDRGLRSSYNEQFF
TGTGCCAGCAGCCACCGGGACAGGGGGCTGCGGTCCTCCTACAATGAGCAGTTCTTC
>TRBV10-2|-|once|TRBJ2-7
CASRRGYEQYF
TGCGCCAGCAGGAGGGGGTACGAGCAGTACTTC
>TRBV11-2|TRBD2|-|TRBJ2-7
CASSLLAGGPYEQYF
TGTGCCAGCAGCCTACTAGCGGGAGGGCCCTACGAGCAGTACTTC
>TRBV6-1|-|-|TRBJ2-3
CASMLGGSSTDTQYF
TGTGCCAGCATGCTAGGGGGTTCTAGCACAGATACGCAGTATTTT
>TRBV11-2|-|-|TRBJ1-5
CASSKNPAGDQPQHF
TGTGCCAGCAGCAAAAACCCCGCAGGGGATCAGCCCCAGCATTTT
>TRBV15|-|-|TRBJ2-6
CATSRYSGANVLTF
TGTGCCACCAGCAGGTACTCTGGGGCCAACGTCCTGACTTTC
>TRBV9|-|-|TRBJ2-7
CASSVGSIAGIYEQYF
TGTGCCAGCAGCGTAGGATCGATCGCAGGGATCTACGAGCAGTACTTC
>TRBV21-1|-|-|TRBJ1-5
CASSGGQFGNQPQHF
TGTGCCAGCAGCGGGGGACAGTTCGGCAATCAGCCCCAGCATTTT
>TRBV5-5|TRBD2|-|TRBJ2-7
CASSLRTGGLGDEQYF
TGTGCCAGCAGCCTCCGCACGGGGGGTCTCGGGGACGAGCAGTACTTC
>TRBV11-2|-|-|TRBJ2-3
CASSLPARTSSSTDTQYF
TGTGCCAGCAGCTTACCCGCCCGGACATCGTCTAGCACAGATACGCAGTATTTT
>TRBV29-1|-|-|TRBJ2-5
CSVEGPGTQYF
TGCAGCGTTGAAGGGCCTGGGACCCAGTACTTC
>TRBV7-9|-|-|TRBJ2-1
CASSPPYSSYNEQFF
TGTGCCAGCAGCCCCCCCTACAGCTCCTACAATGAGCAGTTCTTC
>TRBV5-1|-|-|TRBJ1-6
CASRGGQENSPLHF
TGCGCCAGCAGGGGGGGTCAGGAAAATTCACCCCTCCACTTT
>TRBV19|TRBD2|-|TRBJ2-5
CASNRQDGRDIETQYF
TGTGCCAGTAATCGCCAGGACGGGAGGGATATCGAGACCCAGTACTTC
>TRBV4-1|-|-|TRBJ2-1
CASSPPDSGVYNEQFF
TGCGCCAGCAGCCCTCCGGATAGCGGAGTCTACAATGAGCAGTTCTTC
>TRBV7-9|TRBD1|-|TRBJ2-7
CASSQARGQKQYF
TGTGCCAGCAGCCAAGCTAGGGGGCAAAAGCAGTACTTC
>TRBV6-6|TRBD1|-|TRBJ2-7
CASRIVGQGYEQYF
TGTGCCAGCCGTATAGTGGGACAGGGCTACGAGCAGTACTTC
>TRBV7-3|-|-|TRBJ2-3
CASSLGLAGDTQYF
TGTGCCAGCAGCTTAGGACTGGCTGGGGATACGCAGTATTTT
>TRBV5-1|TRBD2|-|TRBJ2-1
CASSLSLIAGGPRLRQFF
TGCGCCAGCAGCTTGTCCCTAATAGCGGGAGGGCCGCGATTACGGCAGTTCTTC
>TRBV7-9|TRBD2|-|TRBJ2-5
CASSRSGRAYTQETQYF
TGTGCCAGCAGCCGTAGCGGGAGGGCCTATACCCAAGAGACCCAGTACTTC
>TRBV7-7|TRBD1|-|TRBJ2-7
CASSLGQGLSYEQYF
TGTGCCAGCAGCTTGGGACAGGGACTCTCCTACGAGCAGTACTTC
>TRBV18|TRBD1|-|TRBJ2-3
CASSPRTGVTDTQYF
TGTGCCAGCTCACCAAGGACAGGGGTCACAGATACGCAGTATTTT
>TRBV11-2|-|-|TRBJ2-7
CASSLALAPPGDEQYF
TGTGCCAGCAGCTTAGCCCTAGCGCCGCCGGGCGACGAGCAGTACTTC
>TRBV21-1|-|-|TRBJ2-4
CASSKGGSGIVAKNIQYF
TGTGCCAGCAGCAAAGGGGGGAGCGGGATCGTAGCCAAAAACATTCAGTACTTC
>TRBV4-3|TRBD2|-|TRBJ2-3
CASRPGLAGGRADTQYF
TGCGCCAGCAGACCTGGACTAGCGGGAGGGAGGGCAGATACGCAGTATTTT
>TRBV15|TRBD1|-|TRBJ1-5
CATSRGYGTESNQPQHF
TGTGCCACCAGCAGAGGGTACGGGACAGAGAGCAATCAGCCCCAGCATTTT
>TRBV10-3|-|-|TRBJ2-7
CAISESEGGRGEQYF
TGTGCCATCAGTGAGTCGGAAGGAGGCCGGGGCGAGCAGTACTTC
>TRBV25-1|-|medium-sized|TRBJ1-4
CASSAPKRVGEKLFF
TGTGCCAGCAGTGCCCCCAAGAGGGTTGGTGAAAAACTGTTTTTT
>TRBV20-1|-|-|TRBJ2-1
CSASLPPQFF
TGCAGTGCTAGTCTTCCCCCGCAGTTCTTC
>TRBV5-4|TRBD2|-|TRBJ2-7
CASRAGLAGDGYEQYF
TGTGCCAGCAGGGCGGGACTAGCGGGAGATGGGTACGAGCAGTACTTC
>TRBV6-5|-|-|TRBJ1-3
CASSYGGSGNTIYF
TGTGCCAGCAGTTATGGAGGATCTGGAAACACCATATATTTT
>TRBV5-1|-|-|TRBJ1-1
CASSLAGSDTEAFF
TGCGCCAGCAGCTTGGCCGGGTCCGACACTGAAGCTTTCTTT
>TRBV19|TRBD1|-|TRBJ2-4
CASSRGQTQNIQYF
TGTGCCAGTAGTCGGGGACAGACCCAAAACATTCAGTACTTC
>TRBV5-1|TRBD2|-|TRBJ2-3
CASRLAGSTDTQYF
TGCGCCAGCCGACTAGCGGGTAGCACAGATACGCAGTATTTT